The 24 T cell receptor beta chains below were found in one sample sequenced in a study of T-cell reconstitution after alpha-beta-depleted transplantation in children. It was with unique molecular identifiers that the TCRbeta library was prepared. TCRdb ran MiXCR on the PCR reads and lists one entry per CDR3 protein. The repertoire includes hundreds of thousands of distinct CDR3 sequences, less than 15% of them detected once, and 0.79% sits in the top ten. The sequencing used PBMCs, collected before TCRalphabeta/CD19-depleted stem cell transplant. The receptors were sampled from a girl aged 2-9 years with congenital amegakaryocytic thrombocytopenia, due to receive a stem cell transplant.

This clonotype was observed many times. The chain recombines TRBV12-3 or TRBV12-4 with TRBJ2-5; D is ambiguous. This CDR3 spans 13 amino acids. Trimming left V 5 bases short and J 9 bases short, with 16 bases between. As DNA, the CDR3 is TGTGCCAGCAGTCCCAACCCGGACGTCGCCCAGTACTTC. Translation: CASSPNPDVAQYF.

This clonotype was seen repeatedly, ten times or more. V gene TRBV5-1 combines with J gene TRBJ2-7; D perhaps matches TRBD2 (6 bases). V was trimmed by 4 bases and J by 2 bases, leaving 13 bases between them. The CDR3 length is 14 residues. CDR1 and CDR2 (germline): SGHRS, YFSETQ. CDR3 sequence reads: CASSRGGTPYEQYF. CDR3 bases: TGCGCCAGCAGCCGCGGAGGGACCCCCTACGAGCAGTACTTC.

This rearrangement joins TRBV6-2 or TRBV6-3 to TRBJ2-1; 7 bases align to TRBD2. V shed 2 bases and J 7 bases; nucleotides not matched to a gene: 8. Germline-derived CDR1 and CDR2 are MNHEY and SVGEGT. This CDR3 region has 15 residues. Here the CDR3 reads CASSYDSPGGNEQFF. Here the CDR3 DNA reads TGTGCCAGCAGTTACGACTCCCCCGGGGGGAATGAGCAGTTCTTC.

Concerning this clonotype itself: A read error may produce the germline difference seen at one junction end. CDR3 in amino acids: CASCLAGANRYSNQPQHF. The DNA for the CDR3 is TGTGCCAGCTGTTTAGCAGGGGCGAATCGGTATAGCAATCAGCCCCAGCATTTT. The chain employs TRBV12-3 or TRBV12-4 and TRBJ1-5; possible D gene TRBD1, 6 bases. This CDR3 spans 18 amino acids.

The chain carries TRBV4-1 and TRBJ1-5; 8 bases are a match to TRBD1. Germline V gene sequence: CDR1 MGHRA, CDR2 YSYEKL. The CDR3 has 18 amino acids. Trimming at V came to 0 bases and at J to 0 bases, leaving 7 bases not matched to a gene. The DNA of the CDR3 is TGCGCCAGCAGCCAAGAGGGTACAGGGGGGTATAGCAATCAGCCCCAGCATTTT. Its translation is CASSQEGTGGYSNQPQHF.

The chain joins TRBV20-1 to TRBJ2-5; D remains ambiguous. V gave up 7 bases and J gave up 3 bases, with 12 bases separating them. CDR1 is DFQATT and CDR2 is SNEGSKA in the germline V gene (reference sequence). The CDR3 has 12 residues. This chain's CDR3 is CSVGTIKETQYF. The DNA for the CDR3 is TGCAGTGTGGGAACTATAAAAGAGACCCAGTACTTC.

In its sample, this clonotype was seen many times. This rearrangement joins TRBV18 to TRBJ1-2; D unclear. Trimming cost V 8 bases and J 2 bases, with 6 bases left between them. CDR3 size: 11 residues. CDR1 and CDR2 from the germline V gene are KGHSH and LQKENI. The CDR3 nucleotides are TGTGCCAGCAGTCCCAACTATGGCTACACCTTC. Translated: CASSPNYGYTF. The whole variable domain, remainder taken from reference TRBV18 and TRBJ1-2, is NAGVMQNPRHLVRRRGQEARLRCSPMKGHSHVYWYRQLPEEGLKFMVYLQKENIIDESGMPKERFSAEFPKEGPSILRIQQVVRGDSAAYFCASSPNYGYTFGSGTRLTVV.

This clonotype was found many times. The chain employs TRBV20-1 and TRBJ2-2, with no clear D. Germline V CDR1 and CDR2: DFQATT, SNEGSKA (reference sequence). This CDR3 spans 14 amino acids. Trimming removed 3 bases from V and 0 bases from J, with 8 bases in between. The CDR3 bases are TGCAGTGCTAGCCTAAACCCGAACACCGGGGAGCTGTTTTTT. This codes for CSASLNPNTGELFF.

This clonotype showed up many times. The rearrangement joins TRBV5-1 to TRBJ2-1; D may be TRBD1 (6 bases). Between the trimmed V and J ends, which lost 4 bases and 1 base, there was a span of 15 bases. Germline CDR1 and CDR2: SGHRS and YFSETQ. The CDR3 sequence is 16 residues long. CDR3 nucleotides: TGCGCCAGCAGCACCCAGGGGTCGAAGTCCTACAATGAGCAGTTCTTC. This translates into CASSTQGSKSYNEQFF.

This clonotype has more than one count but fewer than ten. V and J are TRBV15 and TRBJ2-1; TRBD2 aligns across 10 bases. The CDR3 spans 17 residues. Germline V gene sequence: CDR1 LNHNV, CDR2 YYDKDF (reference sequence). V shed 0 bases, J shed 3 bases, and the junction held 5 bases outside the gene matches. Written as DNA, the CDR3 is TGTGCCACCAGCAGAGAAGGACTAGCGGATTTCTACAATGAGCAGTTCTTC. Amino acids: CATSREGLADFYNEQFF.

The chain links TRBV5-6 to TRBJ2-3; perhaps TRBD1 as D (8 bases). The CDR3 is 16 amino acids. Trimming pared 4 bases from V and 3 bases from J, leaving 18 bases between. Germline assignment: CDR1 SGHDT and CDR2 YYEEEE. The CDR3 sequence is CASSPPTGEGTDTQYF. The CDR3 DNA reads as TGTGCCAGCAGCCCTCCGACAGGGGAGGGGACAGATACGCAGTATTTT. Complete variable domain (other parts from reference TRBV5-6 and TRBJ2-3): DAGVTQSPTHLIKTRGQQVTLRCSPKSGHDTVSWYQQALGQGPQFIFQYYEEEERQRGNFPDRFSGHQFPNYSSELNVNALLLGDSALYLCASSPPTGEGTDTQYFGPGTRLTVL.

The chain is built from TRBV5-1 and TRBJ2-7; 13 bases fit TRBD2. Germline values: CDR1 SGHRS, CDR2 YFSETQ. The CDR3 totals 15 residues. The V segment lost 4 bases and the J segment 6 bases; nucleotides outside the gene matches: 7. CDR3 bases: TGCGCCAGCAGCCCATGGACTAGCGGGAGCCTCGAGCAGTACTTC. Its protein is CASSPWTSGSLEQYF.

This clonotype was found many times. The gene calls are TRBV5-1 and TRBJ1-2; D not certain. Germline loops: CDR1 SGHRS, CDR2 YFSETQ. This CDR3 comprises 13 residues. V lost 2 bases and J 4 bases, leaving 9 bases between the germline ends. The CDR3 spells CASSLEEGYGYTF. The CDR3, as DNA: TGCGCCAGCAGCTTAGAAGAAGGCTATGGCTACACCTTC.

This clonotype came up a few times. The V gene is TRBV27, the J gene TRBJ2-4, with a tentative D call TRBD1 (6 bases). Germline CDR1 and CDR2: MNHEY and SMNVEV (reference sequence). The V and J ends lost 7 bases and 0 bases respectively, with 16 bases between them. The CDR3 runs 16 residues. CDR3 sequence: CASKQQGHQAKNIQYF. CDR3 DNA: TGTGCCAGCAAACAGCAGGGACATCAAGCCAAAAACATTCAGTACTTC.

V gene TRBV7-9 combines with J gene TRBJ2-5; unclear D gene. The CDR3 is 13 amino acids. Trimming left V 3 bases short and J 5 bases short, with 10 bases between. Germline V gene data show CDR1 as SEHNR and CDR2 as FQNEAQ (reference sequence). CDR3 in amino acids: CASSFFKAETQYF. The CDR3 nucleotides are TGTGCCAGCAGCTTCTTTAAGGCGGAGACCCAGTACTTC.

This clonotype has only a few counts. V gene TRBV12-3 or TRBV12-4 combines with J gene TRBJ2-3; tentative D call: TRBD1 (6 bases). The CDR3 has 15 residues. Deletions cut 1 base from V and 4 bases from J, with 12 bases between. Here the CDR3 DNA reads TGTGCCAGCAGTTTAGAGCACAGGGCTGCAGATACGCAGTATTTT. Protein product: CASSLEHRAADTQYF.

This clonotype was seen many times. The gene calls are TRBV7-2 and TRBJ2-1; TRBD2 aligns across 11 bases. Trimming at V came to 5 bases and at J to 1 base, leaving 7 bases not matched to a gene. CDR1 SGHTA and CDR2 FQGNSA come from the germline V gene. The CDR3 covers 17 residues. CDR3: CASSNSGRARSYNEQFF. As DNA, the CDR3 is TGTGCCAGCAGCAATAGCGGGAGGGCCCGGTCCTACAATGAGCAGTTCTTC.

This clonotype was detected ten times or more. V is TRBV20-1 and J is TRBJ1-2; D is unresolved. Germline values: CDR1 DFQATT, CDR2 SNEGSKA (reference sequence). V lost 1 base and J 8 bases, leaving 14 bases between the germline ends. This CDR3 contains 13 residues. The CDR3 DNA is TGCAGTGCTAGAGGAACCGGGGTAAAGGGCTACACCTTC. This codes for CSARGTGVKGYTF.

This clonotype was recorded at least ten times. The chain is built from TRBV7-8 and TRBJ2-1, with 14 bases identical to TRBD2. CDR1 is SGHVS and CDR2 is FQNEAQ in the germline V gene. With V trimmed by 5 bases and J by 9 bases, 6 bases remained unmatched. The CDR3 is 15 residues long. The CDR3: CASSRGLAGVGEQFF. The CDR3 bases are TGTGCCAGCAGCCGGGGACTAGCGGGAGTAGGTGAGCAGTTCTTC.

For the CDR3, the DNA is TGTGCCAGCAGCCGGGGGAACTACGAGCAGTACTTC. Its translation is CASSRGNYEQYF. V gene TRBV14 combines with J gene TRBJ2-7, with D possibly being TRBD1 or TRBD2 (5 bases each). V lost 4 bases and J 3 bases, leaving 7 bases between the germline ends. The CDR3 extends over 12 amino acids. Germline CDR1 and CDR2: SGHDN and FVKESK.

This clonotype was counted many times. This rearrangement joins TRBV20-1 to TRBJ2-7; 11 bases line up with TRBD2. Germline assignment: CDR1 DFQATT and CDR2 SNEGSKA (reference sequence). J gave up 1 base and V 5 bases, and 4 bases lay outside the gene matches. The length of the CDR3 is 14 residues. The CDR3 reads CSARLAGKSYEQYF. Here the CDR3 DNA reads TGCAGTGCTCGACTAGCGGGGAAATCCTACGAGCAGTACTTC.

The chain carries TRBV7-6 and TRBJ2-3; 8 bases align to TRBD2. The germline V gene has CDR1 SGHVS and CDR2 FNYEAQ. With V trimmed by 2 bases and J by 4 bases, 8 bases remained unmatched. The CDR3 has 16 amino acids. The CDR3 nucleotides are TGTGCCAGCAGCTTAAAAGCGGGAGAGGGGGCAGATACGCAGTATTTT. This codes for CASSLKAGEGADTQYF.

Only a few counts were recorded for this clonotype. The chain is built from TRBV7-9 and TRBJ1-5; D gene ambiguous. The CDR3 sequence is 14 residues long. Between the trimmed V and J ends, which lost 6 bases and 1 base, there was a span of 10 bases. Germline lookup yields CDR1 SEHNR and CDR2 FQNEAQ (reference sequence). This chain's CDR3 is CASSLDASNQPQHF. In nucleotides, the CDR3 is TGTGCCAGCAGTTTGGACGCGAGCAATCAGCCCCAGCATTTT.

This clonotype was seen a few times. The CDR3 nucleotides are TGCAGTGCTAGAGTCTGGTCCCGATTCATTGCGCAGTATTTT. Its translation: CSARVWSRFIAQYF. The rearrangement joins TRBV20-1 to TRBJ2-3, with D unclear. The germline V and J ends were trimmed by 1 base and 10 bases, with 18 bases remaining between them. The CDR3 consists of 14 residues. Germline V gives CDR1 DFQATT, CDR2 SNEGSKA (reference sequence).